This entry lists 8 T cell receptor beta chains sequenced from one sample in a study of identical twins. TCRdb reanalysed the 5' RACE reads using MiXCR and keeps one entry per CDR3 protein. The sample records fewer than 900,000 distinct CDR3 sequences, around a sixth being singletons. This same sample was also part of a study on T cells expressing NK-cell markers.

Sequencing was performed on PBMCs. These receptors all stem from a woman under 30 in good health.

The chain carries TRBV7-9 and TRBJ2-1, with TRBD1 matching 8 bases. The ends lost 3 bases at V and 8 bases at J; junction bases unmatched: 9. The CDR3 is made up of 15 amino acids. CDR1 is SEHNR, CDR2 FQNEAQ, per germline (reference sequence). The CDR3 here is CASSFQDRVRDEQFF. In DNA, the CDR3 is TGTGCCAGCAGCTTCCAGGACAGGGTGAGGGATGAGCAGTTCTTC.

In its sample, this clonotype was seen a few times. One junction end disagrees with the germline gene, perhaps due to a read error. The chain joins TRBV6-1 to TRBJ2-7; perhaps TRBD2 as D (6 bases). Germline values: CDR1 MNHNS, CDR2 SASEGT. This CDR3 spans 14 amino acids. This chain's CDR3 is CASCEGGPVYEQYF. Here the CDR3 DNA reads TGTGCCAGCTGTGAGGGAGGCCCCGTTTACGAGCAGTACTTC.

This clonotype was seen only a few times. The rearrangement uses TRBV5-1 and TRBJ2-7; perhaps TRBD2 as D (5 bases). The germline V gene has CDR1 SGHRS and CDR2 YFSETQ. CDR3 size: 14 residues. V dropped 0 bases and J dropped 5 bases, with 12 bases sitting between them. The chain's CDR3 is CASSLELMRDEQYF. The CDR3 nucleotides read TGCGCCAGCAGCTTGGAACTGATGCGGGACGAGCAGTACTTC.

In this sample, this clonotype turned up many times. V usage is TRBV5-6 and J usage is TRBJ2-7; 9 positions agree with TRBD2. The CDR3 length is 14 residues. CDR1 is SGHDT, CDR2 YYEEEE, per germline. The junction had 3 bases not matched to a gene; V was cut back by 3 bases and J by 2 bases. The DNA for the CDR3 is TGTGCCAGCAGCTCGACTAGCGGAACCTACGAGCAGTACTTC. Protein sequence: CASSSTSGTYEQYF. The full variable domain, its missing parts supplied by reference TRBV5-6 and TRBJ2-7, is DAGVTQSPTHLIKTRGQQVTLRCSPKSGHDTVSWYQQALGQGPQFIFQYYEEEERQRGNFPDRFSGHQFPNYSSELNVNALLLGDSALYLCASSSTSGTYEQYFGPGTRLTVT.

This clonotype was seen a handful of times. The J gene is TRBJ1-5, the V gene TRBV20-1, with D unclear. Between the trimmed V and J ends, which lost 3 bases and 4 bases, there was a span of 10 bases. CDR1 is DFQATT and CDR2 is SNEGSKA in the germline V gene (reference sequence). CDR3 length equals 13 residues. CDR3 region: CSARVFRNQPQHF. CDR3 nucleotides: TGCAGTGCTAGGGTCTTTCGTAATCAGCCCCAGCATTTT.

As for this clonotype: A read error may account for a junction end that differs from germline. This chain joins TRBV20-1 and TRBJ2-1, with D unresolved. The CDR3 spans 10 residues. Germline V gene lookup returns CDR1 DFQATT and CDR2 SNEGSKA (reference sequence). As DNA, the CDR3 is TGCAGTGCAAGACTGGTGTCTCATTCCTTC. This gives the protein CSARLVSHSF.

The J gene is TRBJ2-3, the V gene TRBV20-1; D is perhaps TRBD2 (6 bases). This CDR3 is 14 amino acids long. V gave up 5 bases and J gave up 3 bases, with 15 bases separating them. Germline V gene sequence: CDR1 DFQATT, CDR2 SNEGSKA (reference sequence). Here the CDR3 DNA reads TGCAGTGCTCGGCGTAGCGGCTTAACAGATACGCAGTATTTT. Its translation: CSARRSGLTDTQYF.

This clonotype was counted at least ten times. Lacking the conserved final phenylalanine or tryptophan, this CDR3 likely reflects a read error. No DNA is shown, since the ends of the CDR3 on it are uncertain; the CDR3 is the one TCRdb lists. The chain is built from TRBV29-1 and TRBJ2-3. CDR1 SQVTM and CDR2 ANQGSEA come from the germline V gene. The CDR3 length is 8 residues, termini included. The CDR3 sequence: CSVEETEI.